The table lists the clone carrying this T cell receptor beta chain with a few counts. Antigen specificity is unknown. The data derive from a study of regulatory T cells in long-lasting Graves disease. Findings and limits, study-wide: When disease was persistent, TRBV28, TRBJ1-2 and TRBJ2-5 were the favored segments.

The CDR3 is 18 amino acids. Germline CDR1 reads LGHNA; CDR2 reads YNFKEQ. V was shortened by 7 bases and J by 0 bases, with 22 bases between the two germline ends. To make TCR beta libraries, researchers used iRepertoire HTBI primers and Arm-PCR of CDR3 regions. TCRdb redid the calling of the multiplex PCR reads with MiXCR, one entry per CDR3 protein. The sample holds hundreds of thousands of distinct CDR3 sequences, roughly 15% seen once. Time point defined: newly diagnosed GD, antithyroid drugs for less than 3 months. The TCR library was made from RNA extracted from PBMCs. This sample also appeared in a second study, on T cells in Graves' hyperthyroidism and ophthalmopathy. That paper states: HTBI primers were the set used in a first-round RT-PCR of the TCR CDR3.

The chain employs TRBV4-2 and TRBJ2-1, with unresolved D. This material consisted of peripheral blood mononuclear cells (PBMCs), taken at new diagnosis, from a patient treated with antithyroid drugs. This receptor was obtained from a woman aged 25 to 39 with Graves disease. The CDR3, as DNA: TGTGCCAGCACTCGGGCCTACCCCGTGTCCAGCTCCTACAATGAGCAGTTCTTC. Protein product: CASTRAYPVSSSYNEQFF.